This TCR beta chain derives from a study of blood T cells in healthy people across ages. Study overall: Template switching recovered approximately one barcoded beta molecule for every two T cells.

Then a second PCR, running roughly 7 to 11 cycles, was carried out with a sample-barcoded 5' primer and a J-beta primer mix. TCRdb ran MiXCR on the 5' RACE reads and lists one entry per CDR3 protein. The sample contains some 1.4 million distinct CDR3 sequences, 42% of which appear only once. Study-level results: PBMCs left unsorted prevented a conclusive naive versus antigen-experienced comparison. It was the long-lived donors that had more naive CD4+ cells and higher diversity than aged donors.

Per the germline V gene, CDR1 is DFQATT and CDR2 is SNEGSKA (reference sequence). CDR3 length: 15 amino acids. There were healthy Caucasian individuals from Russia, aged about 6 to 95, serving as donors. This clonotype was counted once. As yet, its antigen is unknown. The junction shows a germline mismatch at one end, possibly a read error. The sample comprised blood. This TCR derives from a woman aged 18 to 35 in good health. The chain uses TRBV20-1 and TRBJ2-1; unclear D gene. In DNA, the CDR3 is TGCAGTGCAAACCAACCCGGGTCCGCGAACAATAAGCAGTTCTTC. Residues: CSANQPGSANNKQFF.